The clone carrying this T cell receptor beta chain was seen only a few times. Its antigen is not known. Sequencing was performed with immunoSEQ multiplex PCR; in TCRdb, only in-frame clones are kept and a portion is missing. The sample gives some 130,000 clones, roughly 89% of which show up once; approximately 1.2% is in the top ten. The study drew the donors from its approximately 120-subject validation cohort, separate from the approximately 700-subject first cohort. The sample is drawn from a study of cytomegalovirus exposure and HLA in healthy donors. Study results and caveats: Listed as cytomegalovirus-associated were 150 to 200 TCR beta chains.

Germline loops: CDR1 MNHNS, CDR2 SASEGT. CDR3 length: 13 amino acids. Between the trimmed V and J ends, which lost 2 bases and 9 bases, there was a span of 11 bases. Specimen: PBMCs. The genes are TRBV6-1 and TRBJ1-5, with a weak D call TRBD1 (6 bases). This sequence originates from a young woman in good health and CMV-seronegative. The CDR3 region is CASSEQGLGPQHF. The DNA of the CDR3 is TGTGCCAGCAGTGAACAGGGGCTAGGGCCCCAGCATTTT.